The present TCR beta chain was sequenced within a study of early T cells in non-severe SARS-CoV-2 infection. Background on the study: The chains were unpaired, and the sequenced material was bulk RNA from unsorted whole blood. Overall study results and limits: VDJdb-based annotation leaned toward anti-spike CD8 responses and missed private and CD4 specificities.

As to this clonotype: Its antigen is unknown.

The germline V gene has CDR1 LGHDT and CDR2 YNNKEL (reference sequence). Deletions cut 0 bases from V and 1 base from J, with 9 bases between. This CDR3 has 15 amino acids. As part of library construction, unique molecular identifiers were attached to individual cDNA molecules. TCRdb re-called the 5' RACE reads with MiXCR, one entry per CDR3 protein. The top ten clones hold under 9% of a sample with around 99,000 distinct CDR3 sequences, roughly 10% of them seen once. The chain combines TRBV3-1 with TRBJ2-5; D gene uncertain. Input material: whole blood. The clonotype originates from an adult who was a healthcare worker with PCR-confirmed SARS-CoV-2 infection or an uninfected control (not recorded which). CDR3: CASSQDWGPQETQYF. The CDR3 nucleotides read TGTGCCAGCAGCCAAGATTGGGGTCCCCAAGAGACCCAGTACTTC.